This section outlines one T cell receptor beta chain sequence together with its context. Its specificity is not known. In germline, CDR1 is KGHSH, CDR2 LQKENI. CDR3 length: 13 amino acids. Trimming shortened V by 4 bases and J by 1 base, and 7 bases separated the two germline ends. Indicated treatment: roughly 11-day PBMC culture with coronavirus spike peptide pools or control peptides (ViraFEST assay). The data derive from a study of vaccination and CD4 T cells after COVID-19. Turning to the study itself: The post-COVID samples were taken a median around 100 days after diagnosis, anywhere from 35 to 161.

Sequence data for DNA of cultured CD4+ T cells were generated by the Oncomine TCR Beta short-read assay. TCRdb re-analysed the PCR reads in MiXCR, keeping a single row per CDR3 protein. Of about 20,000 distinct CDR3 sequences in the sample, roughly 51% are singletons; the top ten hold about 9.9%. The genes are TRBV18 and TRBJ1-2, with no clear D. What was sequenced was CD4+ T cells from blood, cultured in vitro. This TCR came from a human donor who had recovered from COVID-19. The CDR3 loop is CASSLDFNYGYTF. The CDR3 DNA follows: TGTGCCAGCTCACTGGACTTTAACTATGGCTACACCTTC.